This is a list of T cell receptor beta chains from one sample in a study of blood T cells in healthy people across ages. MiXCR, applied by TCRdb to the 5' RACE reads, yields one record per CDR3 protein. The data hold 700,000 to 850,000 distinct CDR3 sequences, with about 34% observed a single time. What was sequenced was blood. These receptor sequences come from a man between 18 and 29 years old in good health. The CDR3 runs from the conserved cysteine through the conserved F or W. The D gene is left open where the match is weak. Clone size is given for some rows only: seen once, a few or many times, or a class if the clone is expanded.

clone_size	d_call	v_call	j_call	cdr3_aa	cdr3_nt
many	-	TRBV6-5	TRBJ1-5	CASSPGGHSNQPQHF	TGTGCCAGCAGCCCTGGGGGGCATAGCAATCAGCCCCAGCATTTT
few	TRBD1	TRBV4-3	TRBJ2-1	CASSPGTGYIYNEQFF	TGCGCCAGCAGCCCCGGGACAGGGTACATCTACAATGAGCAGTTCTTC
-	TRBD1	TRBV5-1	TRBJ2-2	CASSPGQEPGELFF	TGCGCCAGCAGCCCGGGACAGGAGCCCGGGGAGCTGTTTTTT
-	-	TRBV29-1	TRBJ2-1	CSVEARVVGNEQFF	TGCAGCGTTGAAGCCAGGGTCGTTGGGAATGAGCAGTTCTTC
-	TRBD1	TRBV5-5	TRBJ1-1	CASSLDETPLGTVFF	TGTGCCAGCAGCTTGGATGAGACCCCCCTCGGGACAGTTTTCTTT
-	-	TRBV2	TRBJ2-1	CASSGGWGAFPEQFF	TGTGCCAGCAGTGGCGGGTGGGGGGCGTTTCCTGAGCAGTTCTTC
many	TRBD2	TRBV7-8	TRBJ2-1	CASSPMTSQNDEQFF	TGTGCCAGCAGCCCTATGACTAGCCAAAACGATGAGCAGTTCTTC
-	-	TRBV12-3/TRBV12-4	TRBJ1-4	CASSLVPRGLFF	TGTGCCAGCAGTTTAGTTCCCAGGGGCCTGTTTTTT
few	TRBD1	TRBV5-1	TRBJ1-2	CASSPRQGATYGYTF	TGTGCCAGCAGTCCACGACAGGGGGCTACCTATGGCTACACCTTC
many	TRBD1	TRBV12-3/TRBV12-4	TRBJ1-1	CASSRGQGTEAFF	TGTGCCAGCAGCCGCGGACAGGGGACTGAAGCTTTCTTT
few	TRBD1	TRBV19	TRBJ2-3	CASSRGQVITDTQYF	TGTGCCAGTAGTAGAGGACAGGTCATTACGGATACGCAGTATTTT
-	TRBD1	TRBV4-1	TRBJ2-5	CASSQTDRGFETQYF	TGCGCCAGCAGCCAAACGGACAGGGGGTTCGAGACCCAGTACTTC
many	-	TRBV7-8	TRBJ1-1	CASSFQNTEAFF	TGTGCCAGCAGCTTCCAAAACACTGAAGCTTTCTTT
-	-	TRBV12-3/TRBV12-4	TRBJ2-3	CASSGLSMRADMQYF	TGTGCCAGCAGCGGACTCTCTATGAGAGCAGATATGCAGTATTTT
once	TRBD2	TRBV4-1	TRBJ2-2	CASSQERRGGAGELFF	TGCGCCAGCAGCCAAGAACGGCGGGGGGGCGCCGGGGAGCTGTTTTTT
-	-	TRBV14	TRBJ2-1	CASSQLRTSSYNEQFF	TGTGCCAGCAGCCAACTACGGACAAGCTCCTACAATGAGCAGTTCTTC
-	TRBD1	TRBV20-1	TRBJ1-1	CSARDRDRVSEAFF	TGCAGTGCTAGAGACCGAGACAGGGTGAGTGAAGCTTTCTTT
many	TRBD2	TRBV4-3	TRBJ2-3	CASSRGTSDGDTQYF	TGCGCCAGCAGCCGCGGGACTAGCGATGGAGATACGCAGTATTTT
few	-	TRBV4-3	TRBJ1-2	CASSKGNGYTF	TGCGCCAGCAGCAAAGGGAACGGCTACACCTTC
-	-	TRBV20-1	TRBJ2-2	CSALLQGTNAGELFF	TGCAGTGCCCTCCTCCAGGGGACCAACGCCGGGGAGCTGTTTTTT
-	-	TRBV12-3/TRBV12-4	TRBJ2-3	CASSPQGGGADAQYF	TGTGCCAGCAGTCCACAGGGAGGGGGGGCAGATGCGCAGTATTTT
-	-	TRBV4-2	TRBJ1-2	CASSQDLVARGYGYTF	TGTGCCAGCAGCCAAGATTTGGTCGCCAGGGGCTATGGCTACACCTTC
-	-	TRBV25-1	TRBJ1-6	CASSPGSSNSPLHF	TGTGCCAGCAGTCCAGGGTCGTCCAATTCACCCCTCCACTTT
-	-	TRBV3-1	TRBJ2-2	CASSLPQDPYTGELFF	TGTGCCAGCAGCCTCCCACAGGACCCTTACACCGGGGAGCTGTTTTTT
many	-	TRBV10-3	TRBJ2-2	CAIGDTGELFF	TGTGCCATAGGAGACACCGGGGAGCTGTTTTTT
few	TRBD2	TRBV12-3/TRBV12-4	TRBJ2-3	CASAREGTSTDTQYF	TGTGCCAGCGCCCGGGAGGGTACAAGCACAGATACGCAGTATTTT
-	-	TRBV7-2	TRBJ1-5	CASSLIGAGQPQHF	TGTGCCAGCAGCTTAATAGGGGCTGGGCAGCCCCAGCATTTT
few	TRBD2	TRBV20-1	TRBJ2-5	CSATLAGVRETQYF	TGCAGTGCTACTCTAGCGGGGGTGAGAGAGACCCAGTACTTC
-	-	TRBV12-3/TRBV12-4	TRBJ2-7	CASSSRGASSYNEQYF	TGTGCCAGCAGTTCCCGCGGGGCGAGCTCCTACAATGAGCAGTACTTC